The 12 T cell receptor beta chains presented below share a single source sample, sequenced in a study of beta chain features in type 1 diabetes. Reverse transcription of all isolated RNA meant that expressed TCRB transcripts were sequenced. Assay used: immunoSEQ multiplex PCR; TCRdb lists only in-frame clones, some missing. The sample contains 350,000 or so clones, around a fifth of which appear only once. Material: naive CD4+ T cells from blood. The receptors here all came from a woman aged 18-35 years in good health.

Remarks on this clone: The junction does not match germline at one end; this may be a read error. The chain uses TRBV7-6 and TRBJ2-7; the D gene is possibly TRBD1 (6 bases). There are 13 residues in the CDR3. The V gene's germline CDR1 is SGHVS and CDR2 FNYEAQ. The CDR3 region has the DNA TGTGCCAGCAGCTCGCCTCAAAGGACAGCCCTGAGTTTC. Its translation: CASSSPQRTALSF.

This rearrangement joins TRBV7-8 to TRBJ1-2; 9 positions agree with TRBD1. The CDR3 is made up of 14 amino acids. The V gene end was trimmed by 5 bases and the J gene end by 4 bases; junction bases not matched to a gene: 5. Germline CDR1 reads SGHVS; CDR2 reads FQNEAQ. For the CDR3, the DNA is TGTGCCAGCAGCCAGGGACAGGGAGGCTATGGCTACACCTTC. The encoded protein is CASSQGQGGYGYTF.

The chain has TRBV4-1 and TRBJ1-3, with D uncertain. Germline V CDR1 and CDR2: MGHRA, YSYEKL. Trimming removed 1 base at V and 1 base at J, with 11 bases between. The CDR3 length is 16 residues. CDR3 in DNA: TGCGCCAGCAGCCAAGGCCTGGGAGTATCTGGAAACACCATATATTTT. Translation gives CASSQGLGVSGNTIYF.

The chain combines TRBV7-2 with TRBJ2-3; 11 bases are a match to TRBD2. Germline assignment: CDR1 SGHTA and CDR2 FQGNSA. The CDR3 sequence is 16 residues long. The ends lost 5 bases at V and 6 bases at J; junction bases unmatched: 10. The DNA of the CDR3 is TGTGCCAGCAGCCCAAGTAGCGGGGGGGGAGTTGATACGCAGTATTTT. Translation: CASSPSSGGGVDTQYF.

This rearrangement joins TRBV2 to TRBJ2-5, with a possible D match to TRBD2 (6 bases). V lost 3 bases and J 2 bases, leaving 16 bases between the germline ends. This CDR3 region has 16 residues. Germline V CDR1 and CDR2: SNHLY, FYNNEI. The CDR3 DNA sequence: TGTGCCAGCAGTGAGCTCGGGGGAACGGGACAAGAGACCCAGTACTTC. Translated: CASSELGGTGQETQYF.

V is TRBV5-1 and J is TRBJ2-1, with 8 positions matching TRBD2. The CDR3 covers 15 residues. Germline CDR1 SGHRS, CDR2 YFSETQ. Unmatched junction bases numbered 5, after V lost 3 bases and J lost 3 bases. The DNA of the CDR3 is TGCGCCAGCAGCTCCTCTAGCGGGCGCTACAATGAGCAGTTCTTC. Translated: CASSSSSGRYNEQFF.

CDR3 residues: CASSPRAVYNEQFF. The DNA of the CDR3 is TGTGCCAGCAGTCCTCGAGCGGTCTACAATGAGCAGTTCTTC. J is TRBJ2-1 and V is TRBV14, with D perhaps TRBD2 (5 bases). Trimming stripped 6 bases from V and 3 bases from J, with 12 bases between. CDR1 is SGHDN and CDR2 is FVKESK in the germline V gene. The CDR3 sequence is 14 residues long. Supplemented by reference TRBV14 and TRBJ2-1, the full variable domain reads EAGVTQFPSHSVIEKGQTVTLRCDPISGHDNLYWYRRVMGKEIKFLLHFVKESKQDESGMPNNRFLAERTGGTYSTLKVQPAELEDSGVYFCASSPRAVYNEQFFGPGTRLTVL.

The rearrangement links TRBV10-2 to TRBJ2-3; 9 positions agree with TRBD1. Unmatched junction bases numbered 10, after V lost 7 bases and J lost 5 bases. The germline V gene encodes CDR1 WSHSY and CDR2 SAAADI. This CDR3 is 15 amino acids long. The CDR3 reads CASINRGRGEDTQYF. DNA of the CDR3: TGCGCCAGCATAAACAGGGGGCGCGGAGAAGATACGCAGTATTTT.

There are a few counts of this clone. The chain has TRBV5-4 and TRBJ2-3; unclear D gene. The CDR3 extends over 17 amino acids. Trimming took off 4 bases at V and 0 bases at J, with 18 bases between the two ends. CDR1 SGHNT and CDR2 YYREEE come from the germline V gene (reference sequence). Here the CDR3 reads CASSDPTRLISTDTQYF. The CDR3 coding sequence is TGTGCCAGCAGCGACCCTACGAGGCTCATCAGCACAGATACGCAGTATTTT.

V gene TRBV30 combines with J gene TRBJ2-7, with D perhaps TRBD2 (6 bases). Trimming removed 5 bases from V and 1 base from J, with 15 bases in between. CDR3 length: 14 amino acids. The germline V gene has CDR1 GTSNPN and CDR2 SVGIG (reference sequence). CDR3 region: CAWVRAGPSYEQYF. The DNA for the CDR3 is TGTGCCTGGGTCAGGGCGGGACCTTCCTACGAGCAGTACTTC.

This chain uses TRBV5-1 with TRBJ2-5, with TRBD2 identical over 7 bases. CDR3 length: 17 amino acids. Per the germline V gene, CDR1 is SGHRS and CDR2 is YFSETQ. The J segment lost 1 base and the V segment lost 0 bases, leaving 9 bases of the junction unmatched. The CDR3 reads CASSLGSSGRFQETQYF. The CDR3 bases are TGCGCCAGCAGCTTGGGGTCTAGCGGACGGTTCCAAGAGACCCAGTACTTC.

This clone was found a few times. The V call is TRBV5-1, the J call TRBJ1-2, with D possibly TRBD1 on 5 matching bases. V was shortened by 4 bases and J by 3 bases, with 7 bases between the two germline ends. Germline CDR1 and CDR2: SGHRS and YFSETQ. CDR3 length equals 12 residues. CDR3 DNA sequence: TGCGCCAGCAGCCGGGGGGACTATGGCTACACCTTC. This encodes CASSRGDYGYTF.